This T cell receptor beta chain was retrieved from a study of cytomegalovirus exposure and HLA in healthy donors. Overall study context: In an early release, HLA-typed donors contributed 75 million to 85 million unique TCR sequences. General study points: A later analysis revealed that TCR association rates differed between HLA loci, peaking at DRB1 and bottoming out at HLA-C.

Trimming removed 6 bases from V and 3 bases from J, with 9 bases in between. Germline-derived CDR1 and CDR2 are MNHNY and SVGAGI (reference sequence). The CDR3 contains 12 residues. Vbeta (60) and Jbeta (13) primers were used in the PCR. Produced via immunoSEQ multiplex PCR; TCRdb's table is partial and in-frame only. The sample has 40,000 to 50,000 clones. Remarks on this clone: Its antigen is undetermined.

V gene TRBV6-6 combines with J gene TRBJ2-7; D is unresolved. The sequence came from a woman in her 30s in good health and CMV-seronegative. The sequencing input was PBMCs. This chain's CDR3 is CASRIERYEQYF. The CDR3 DNA is TGTGCCAGCAGGATAGAACGCTACGAGCAGTACTTC.